These T cell receptor beta chains were read from a single sample in a study of Graves' ophthalmopathy and Graves' hyperthyroidism. TCRdb independently ran MiXCR on the multiplex PCR reads; one entry per CDR3 protein. In the table there are about 740,000 distinct CDR3 sequences, 35% to 50% of which are singletons. The material sequenced was peripheral blood. Receptors were obtained from an adult man with Graves' ophthalmopathy. CDR3s include the opening cysteine and the closing phenylalanine or tryptophan. D genes are given only for firm matches. Where a row states a size, it is once, few, many or the class of an expanded clone; other rows omit it.

>NA|TRBJ2-2|TRBV7-9|NA
CASSPRYQGFTGELFF
TGTGCCAGCAGCCCACGGTACCAGGGGTTCACCGGGGAGCTGTTTTTT
>NA|TRBJ1-5|TRBV15|many
CATSSRPLGWPQHF
TGTGCCACCAGCAGCCGGCCGCTCGGGTGGCCCCAGCATTTT
>TRBD1|TRBJ2-7|TRBV7-8|few
CASSLATGEVYEQYF
TGTGCCAGCAGCTTAGCCACAGGGGAAGTTTACGAGCAGTACTTC
>TRBD2|TRBJ2-7|TRBV5-1|NA
CASKGSGFYEQYF
TGCGCCAGCAAGGGTAGCGGGTTCTACGAGCAGTACTTC
>NA|TRBJ2-5|TRBV19|few
CASSSQKGVGETQYF
TGTGCCAGTAGTTCCCAGAAAGGTGTGGGAGAGACCCAGTACTTC
>NA|TRBJ1-1|TRBV7-9|NA
CASSFVTSLEAFF
TGTGCCAGCAGTTTTGTGACAAGTCTTGAAGCTTTCTTT
>NA|TRBJ2-2|TRBV25-1|NA
CASSLSIGELFF
TGTGCCAGCAGTTTATCCATCGGGGAGCTGTTTTTT
>NA|TRBJ1-4|TRBV15|many
CATSRRQVSITEKLFF
TGTGCCACCAGCAGACGTCAAGTAAGCATTACCGAAAAACTGTTTTTT
>TRBD1|TRBJ2-5|TRBV29-1|many
CSVGQGAGETQYF
TGCAGCGTTGGACAGGGGGCAGGCGAGACCCAGTACTTC
>NA|TRBJ1-1|TRBV10-3|NA
CASSYRGAPATEAFF
TGTGCCAGCAGTTACCGGGGGGCCCCCGCGACTGAAGCTTTCTTT
>TRBD1|TRBJ1-2|TRBV12-3/TRBV12-4|many
CASSDRENYGYTF
TGTGCCAGCAGTGACAGGGAGAACTATGGCTACACCTTC
>NA|TRBJ1-2|TRBV24-1|NA
CATRGDTNYGYTF
TGTGCCACCCGGGGGGACACTAACTATGGCTACACCTTC
>TRBD1|TRBJ1-4|TRBV9|many
CASSRTQGQNEKLFF
TGTGCCAGCAGCCGAACACAGGGGCAGAATGAAAAACTGTTTTTT
>TRBD1|TRBJ2-3|TRBV29-1|NA
CSVSSPGQGITDTQYF
TGCAGCGTTTCGTCTCCGGGACAGGGGATAACAGATACGCAGTATTTT
>NA|TRBJ1-1|TRBV30|few
CACFAEAFF
TGTGCCTGCTTCGCTGAAGCTTTCTTT
>TRBD2|TRBJ2-7|TRBV20-1|few
CSARLLAGGYEQYF
TGCAGTGCTAGATTACTAGCGGGAGGCTACGAGCAGTACTTC
>TRBD1|TRBJ1-5|TRBV20-1|NA
CSAWTGGEPQHF
TGCAGTGCTTGGACAGGGGGCGAGCCCCAGCATTTT
>TRBD1|TRBJ1-5|TRBV24-1|many
CASSAGTGDQPQHF
TGTGCCAGCAGTGCCGGGACAGGGGATCAGCCCCAGCATTTT
>TRBD1|TRBJ1-2|TRBV5-4|NA
CASSLGQGGHYGYTF
TGTGCCAGCAGCCTCGGACAGGGGGGACACTATGGCTACACCTTC
>TRBD2|TRBJ2-2|TRBV2|many
CASLTGTSASGELFF
TGTGCCAGCCTAACCGGGACTAGCGCTAGCGGGGAGCTGTTTTTT
>TRBD1|TRBJ1-2|TRBV29-1|few
CSVGQGDGYTF
TGCAGCGTGGGACAGGGGGATGGCTACACCTTC
>TRBD2|TRBJ2-7|TRBV4-3|few
CASSQESREGVQYF
TGCGCCAGCAGCCAAGAATCTCGGGAGGGAGTGCAGTACTTC
>NA|TRBJ1-1|TRBV12-3/TRBV12-4|many
CASSFMGSQAFF
TGTGCCAGCAGTTTTATGGGGAGTCAGGCTTTCTTT
>NA|TRBJ2-6|TRBV10-3|NA
CASPDSSHRGANVLTF
TGTGCCAGCCCGGACAGCTCACACAGGGGGGCCAACGTCCTGACTTTC
>NA|TRBJ1-2|TRBV10-3|NA
CASSGSGTLYGYTF
TGTGCCAGCAGTGGATCCGGGACTCTATATGGCTACACCTTC
>NA|TRBJ1-3|TRBV6-6|few
CASNGPGNTIYF
TGTGCCAGCAATGGGCCTGGAAACACCATATATTTT
>NA|TRBJ2-2|TRBV7-8|many
CASSFVQNTGELFF
TGTGCCAGCAGCTTCGTGCAGAACACCGGGGAGCTGTTTTTT
>NA|TRBJ2-2|TRBV12-3/TRBV12-4|NA
CASSSPRNVGELFF
TGTGCCAGCAGTTCTCCGAGGAACGTCGGGGAGCTGTTTTTT
>NA|TRBJ1-1|TRBV4-1|NA
CASTNSRAEAFF
TGCGCCAGCACTAATAGCAGGGCTGAAGCTTTCTTT
>NA|TRBJ2-3|TRBV29-1|NA
CSVDGSVTSTDTQYF
TGCAGCGTTGATGGATCGGTGACTAGCACAGATACGCAGTATTTT
>TRBD1|TRBJ1-5|TRBV12-3/TRBV12-4|NA
CASSPYRGVSNQPQHF
TGTGCCAGCAGTCCCTACAGGGGGGTTAGCAATCAGCCCCAGCATTTT
>NA|TRBJ1-2|TRBV20-1|NA
CSAREGGYTF
TGCAGTGCTAGAGAGGGTGGCTACACCTTC
>TRBD1|TRBJ2-5|TRBV29-1|NA
CSVERGGTYQETQYF
TGCAGCGTTGAACGAGGGGGCACGTACCAAGAGACCCAGTACTTC
>TRBD2|TRBJ2-5|TRBV7-9|NA
CASSPGTSGSGGQETQYF
TGTGCCAGCAGCCCCGGGACTAGCGGGAGCGGCGGCCAAGAGACCCAGTACTTC
>TRBD1|TRBJ1-2|TRBV29-1|NA
CSVEPGQGVRGYTF
TGCAGCGTTGAACCGGGACAGGGGGTACGGGGCTACACCTTC
>NA|TRBJ1-1|TRBV10-2|many
CASNARGTEAFF
TGCGCCAGCAACGCGAGGGGAACTGAAGCTTTCTTT
>TRBD2|TRBJ2-7|TRBV6-5|many
CASRLAGGRYEQYF
TGTGCCAGCAGACTAGCGGGAGGGCGCTACGAGCAGTACTTC
>NA|TRBJ1-5|TRBV19|NA
CASGTDGQPQHF
TGTGCCAGTGGGACCGACGGTCAGCCCCAGCATTTT
>TRBD1|TRBJ2-7|TRBV7-3|many
CASSIGTGFEQYF
TGTGCCAGCAGCATAGGGACAGGGTTCGAGCAGTACTTC
>NA|TRBJ2-2|TRBV25-1|NA
CASSLGSDRAGELFF
TGTGCCAGCAGCTTAGGATCAGATAGGGCCGGGGAGCTGTTTTTT
>NA|TRBJ2-5|TRBV7-9|many
CASSLLMVRETQYF
TGTGCCAGCAGCTTATTGATGGTGCGGGAGACCCAGTACTTC
>NA|TRBJ2-5|TRBV6-6|NA
CASSSRSGLQETQYF
TGTGCCAGCAGTTCCCGGTCAGGCCTCCAAGAGACCCAGTACTTC
>TRBD2|TRBJ2-1|TRBV7-9|NA
CASSIAGGPYEQFF
TGTGCCAGCAGCATAGCGGGAGGCCCCTATGAGCAGTTCTTC
>TRBD1|TRBJ1-1|TRBV29-1|NA
CSLAGTGRETEAFF
TGCAGCCTGGCCGGGACAGGGAGGGAAACTGAAGCTTTCTTT
>NA|TRBJ2-7|TRBV20-1|NA
CSPKGGSYEQYF
TGCAGTCCGAAAGGGGGCTCCTACGAGCAGTACTTC
>NA|TRBJ2-5|TRBV5-4|few
CASSGGGRLHKETQYF
TGTGCCAGCAGCGGGGGTGGGCGGCTTCACAAAGAGACCCAGTACTTC
>NA|TRBJ2-5|TRBV10-3|many
CAISDGRDFPSSQYF
TGTGCCATCAGTGATGGCCGGGACTTTCCGTCGTCCCAGTACTTC
>NA|TRBJ2-7|TRBV7-9|few
CASSQDRTAGYEQYF
TGTGCCAGCAGCCAAGATAGGACCGCAGGCTACGAGCAGTACTTC
>NA|TRBJ2-7|TRBV15|NA
CATSRDPDGVPYEQYF
TGTGCCACCAGCAGAGATCCCGACGGGGTTCCCTACGAGCAGTACTTC
>NA|TRBJ1-1|TRBV28|few
CASSGGDTTEAFF
TGTGCCAGCAGTGGGGGGGACACCACTGAAGCTTTCTTT
>TRBD1|TRBJ1-1|TRBV10-3|many
CAIRKDRALNTEAFF
TGTGCCATCAGGAAAGACAGGGCCTTAAACACTGAAGCTTTCTTT
>TRBD1|TRBJ1-4|TRBV7-6|many
CASSLGQGIGEKLFF
TGTGCCAGCAGCTTAGGACAGGGGATAGGTGAAAAACTGTTTTTT
>NA|TRBJ1-5|TRBV6-6|many
CASSAAQPQHF
TGTGCCAGCAGCGCAGCTCAGCCCCAGCATTTT
>TRBD2|TRBJ2-5|TRBV25-1|NA
CASSATSGGTETQYF
TGTGCCAGCAGTGCAACTAGCGGGGGGACGGAGACCCAGTACTTC
>NA|TRBJ1-2|TRBV20-1|NA
CSARGSENYGYTF
TGCAGTGCTAGAGGCTCAGAGAACTATGGCTACACCTTC
>NA|TRBJ2-2|TRBV19|NA
CASSTQGSGELFF
TGTGCCAGTAGTACACAGGGATCCGGGGAGCTGTTTTTT